The present entry profiles one TCR beta chain with its context. The antigen is undetermined. Germline CDR1 reads SGHTA; CDR2 reads FQGNSA. J lost 3 bases, V lost 5 bases, and 9 bases had no gene match. The CDR3 is 16 residues long. The run depth of the assay was deep. The repertoire was sequenced with immunoSEQ multiplex PCR; TCRdb's copy has only in-frame clones and lacks some. The sample shows 1,400,000 or so clones, approximately 98.5% of them seen only once. The data are from a study of shared clonotypes between healthy human individuals. About the study: Each donor's CD4 naive and CD4 memory cells filled three plates apiece, CD8 naive two, and CD8 memory one. Study-level results: For naive CD4 cells, roughly 4.8% of clonotypes were shared across a handful of donors. Clonotype sharing among donors was expected to depend on sequencing depth.

Sequencing was done on a sample of naive CD4+ T cells sorted from blood. Stated subset: CD45RA+ positively selected. The rearrangement joins TRBV7-2 to TRBJ2-3; 9 bases fit TRBD2. The clonotype originates from a man aged 25-40 years in good health. CDR3 residues: CASSRLSTSGTDTQYF. DNA for the CDR3: TGTGCCAGCAGCCGCCTCAGTACTAGCGGGACAGATACGCAGTATTTT. The full variable domain, rest sourced from reference TRBV7-2 and TRBJ2-3, is GAGVSQSPSNKVTEKGKDVELRCDPISGHTALYWYRQSLGQGLEFLIYFQGNSAPDKSGLPSDRFSAERTGGSVSTLTIQRTQQEDSAVYLCASSRLSTSGTDTQYFGPGTRLTVL.